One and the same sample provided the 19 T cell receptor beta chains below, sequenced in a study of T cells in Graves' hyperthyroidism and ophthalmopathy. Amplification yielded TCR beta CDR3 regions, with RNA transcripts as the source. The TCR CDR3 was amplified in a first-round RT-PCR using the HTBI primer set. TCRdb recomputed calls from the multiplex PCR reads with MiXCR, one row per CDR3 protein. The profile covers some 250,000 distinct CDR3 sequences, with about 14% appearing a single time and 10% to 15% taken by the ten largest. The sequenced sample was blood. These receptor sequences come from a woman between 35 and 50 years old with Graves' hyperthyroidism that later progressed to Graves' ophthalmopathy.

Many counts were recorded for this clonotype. This CDR3 is CASVSDRAVTEAFF. In DNA, the CDR3 is TGTGCCAGCGTCTCGGACAGGGCTGTCACTGAAGCTTTCTTT. This chain connects TRBV28 to TRBJ1-1; 8 bases fit TRBD1. V was clipped by 8 bases and J by 4 bases; unmatched bases: 9. The CDR3 spans 14 residues. Per germline, CDR1 MDHEN and CDR2 SYDVKM. The full variable domain, with the rest looked up from reference TRBV28 and TRBJ1-1, is DVKVTQSSRYLVKRTGEKVFLECVQDMDHENMFWYRQDPGLGLRLIYFSYDVKMKEKGDIPEGYSVSREKKERFSLILESASTNQTSMYLCASVSDRAVTEAFFGQGTRLTVV.

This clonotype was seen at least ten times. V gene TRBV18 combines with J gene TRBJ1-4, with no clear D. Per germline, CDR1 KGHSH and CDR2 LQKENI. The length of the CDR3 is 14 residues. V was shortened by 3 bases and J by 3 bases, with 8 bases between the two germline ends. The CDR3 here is CASSPLTSNEKLFF. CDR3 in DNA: TGTGCCAGCTCACCTCTCACCTCTAATGAAAAACTGTTTTTT. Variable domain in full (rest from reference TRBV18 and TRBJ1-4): NAGVMQNPRHLVRRRGQEARLRCSPMKGHSHVYWYRQLPEEGLKFMVYLQKENIIDESGMPKERFSAEFPKEGPSILRIQQVVRGDSAAYFCASSPLTSNEKLFFGSGTQLSVL.

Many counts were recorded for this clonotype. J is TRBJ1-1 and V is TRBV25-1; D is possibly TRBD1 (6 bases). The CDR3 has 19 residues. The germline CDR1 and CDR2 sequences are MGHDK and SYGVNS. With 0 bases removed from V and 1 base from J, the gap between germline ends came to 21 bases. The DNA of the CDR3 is TGTGCCAGCAGTGAATATAAGTGGGCCGGGGGCGCGGAGAACACTGAAGCTTTCTTT. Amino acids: CASSEYKWAGGAENTEAFF.

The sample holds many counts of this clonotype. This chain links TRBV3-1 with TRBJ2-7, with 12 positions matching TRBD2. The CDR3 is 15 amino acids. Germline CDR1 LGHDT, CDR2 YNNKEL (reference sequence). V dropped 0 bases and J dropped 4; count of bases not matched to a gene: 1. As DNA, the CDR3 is TGTGCCAGCAGCCAAGAGCTAGCGGGAGGGTACGAGCAGTACTTC. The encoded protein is CASSQELAGGYEQYF.

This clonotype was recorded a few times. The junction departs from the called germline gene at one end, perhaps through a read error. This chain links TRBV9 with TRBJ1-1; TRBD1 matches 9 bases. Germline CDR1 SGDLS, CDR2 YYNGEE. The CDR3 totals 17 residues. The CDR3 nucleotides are TGTGCCAGCAGCCCTCCGGGACAGGGATTCTTGAACACTGAAGCTTCCTTT. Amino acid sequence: CASSPPGQGFLNTEASF.

As DNA, the CDR3 is TGCAGCGCGACAGGGAACTACGAGCAGTACTTC. This codes for CSATGNYEQYF. V and J are TRBV29-1 and TRBJ2-7, with 7 nucleotides matching TRBD1. Trimming removed 7 bases from V and 3 bases from J; junction bases left unmatched: 3. The germline V gene has CDR1 SQVTM and CDR2 ANQGSEA. The CDR3 extends over 11 amino acids.

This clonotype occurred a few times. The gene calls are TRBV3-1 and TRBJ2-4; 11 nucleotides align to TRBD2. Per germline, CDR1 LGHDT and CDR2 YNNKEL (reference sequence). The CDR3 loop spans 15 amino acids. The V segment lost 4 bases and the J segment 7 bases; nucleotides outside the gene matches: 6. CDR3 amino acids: CASSLGTSGDNIQYF. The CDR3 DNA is TGTGCCAGCAGCCTCGGGACTAGCGGCGACAACATTCAGTACTTC.

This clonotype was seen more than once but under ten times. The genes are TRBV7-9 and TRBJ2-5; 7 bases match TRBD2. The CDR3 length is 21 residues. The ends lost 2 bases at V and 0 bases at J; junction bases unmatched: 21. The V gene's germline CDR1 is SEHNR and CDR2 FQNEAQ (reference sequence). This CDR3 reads CASSLFARGERGSRNQETQYF. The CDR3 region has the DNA TGTGCCAGCAGCTTATTTGCTCGGGGGGAGCGCGGGAGTAGGAACCAAGAGACCCAGTACTTC.

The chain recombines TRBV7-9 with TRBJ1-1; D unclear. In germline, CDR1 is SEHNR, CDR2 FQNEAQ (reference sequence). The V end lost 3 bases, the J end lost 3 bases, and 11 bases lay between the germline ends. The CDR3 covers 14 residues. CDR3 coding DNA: TGTGCCAGCAGCTTCAGGCAGACATACACTGAAGCTTTCTTT. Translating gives CASSFRQTYTEAFF.

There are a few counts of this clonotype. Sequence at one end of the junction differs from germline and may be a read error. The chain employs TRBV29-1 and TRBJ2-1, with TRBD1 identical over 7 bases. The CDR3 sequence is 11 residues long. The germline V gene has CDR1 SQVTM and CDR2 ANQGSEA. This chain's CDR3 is CSVGTANGQFF. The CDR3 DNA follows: TGCAGCGTGGGGACAGCCAATGGGCAGTTCTTC.

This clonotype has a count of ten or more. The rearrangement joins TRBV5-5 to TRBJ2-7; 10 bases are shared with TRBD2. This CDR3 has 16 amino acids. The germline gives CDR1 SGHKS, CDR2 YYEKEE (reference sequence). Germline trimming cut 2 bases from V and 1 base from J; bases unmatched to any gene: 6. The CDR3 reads CASSFQKTSGSYEQYF. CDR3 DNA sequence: TGTGCCAGCAGCTTCCAGAAGACTAGCGGGTCCTACGAGCAGTACTTC. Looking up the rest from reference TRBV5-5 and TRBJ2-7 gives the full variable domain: DAGVTQSPTHLIKTRGQQVTLRCSPISGHKSVSWYQQVLGQGPQFIFQYYEKEERGRGNFPDRFSARQFPNYSSELNVNALLLGDSALYLCASSFQKTSGSYEQYFGPGTRLTVT.

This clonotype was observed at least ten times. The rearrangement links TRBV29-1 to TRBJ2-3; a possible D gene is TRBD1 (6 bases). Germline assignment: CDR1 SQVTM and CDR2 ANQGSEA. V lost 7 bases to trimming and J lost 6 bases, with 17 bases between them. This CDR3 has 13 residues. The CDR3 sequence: CSARGGGGDTQYF. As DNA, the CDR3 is TGCAGCGCCCGAGGGGGTGGTGGGGATACGCAGTATTTT.

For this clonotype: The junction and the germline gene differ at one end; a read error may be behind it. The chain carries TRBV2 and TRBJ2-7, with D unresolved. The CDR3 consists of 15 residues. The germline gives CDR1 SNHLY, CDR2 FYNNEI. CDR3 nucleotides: TGTGCCACCACCAAGAGTGTGTTTAGCTCCCACGAGCAGTACTTC. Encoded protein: CATTKSVFSSHEQYF.

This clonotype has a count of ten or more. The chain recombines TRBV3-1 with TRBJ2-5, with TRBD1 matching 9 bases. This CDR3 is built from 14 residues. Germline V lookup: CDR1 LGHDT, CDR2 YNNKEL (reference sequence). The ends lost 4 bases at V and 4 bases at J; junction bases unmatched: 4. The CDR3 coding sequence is TGTGCCAGCAGCCCTGGACAGGGGAGAGAGACCCAGTACTTC. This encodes CASSPGQGRETQYF.

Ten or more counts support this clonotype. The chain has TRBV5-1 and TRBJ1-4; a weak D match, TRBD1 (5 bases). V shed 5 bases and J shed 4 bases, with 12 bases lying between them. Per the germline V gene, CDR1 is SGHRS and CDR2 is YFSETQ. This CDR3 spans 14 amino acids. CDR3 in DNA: TGCGCCAGCAGATTAGGGACGTTTAATGAAAAACTGTTTTTT. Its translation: CASRLGTFNEKLFF.

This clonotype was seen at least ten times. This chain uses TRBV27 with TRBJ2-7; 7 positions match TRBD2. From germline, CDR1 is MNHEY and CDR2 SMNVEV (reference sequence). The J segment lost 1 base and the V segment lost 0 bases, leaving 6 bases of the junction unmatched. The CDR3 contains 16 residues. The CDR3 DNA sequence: TGTGCCAGCAGTTTATCGGGTGGCGGGAGTTCCTACGAGCAGTACTTC. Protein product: CASSLSGGGSSYEQYF.

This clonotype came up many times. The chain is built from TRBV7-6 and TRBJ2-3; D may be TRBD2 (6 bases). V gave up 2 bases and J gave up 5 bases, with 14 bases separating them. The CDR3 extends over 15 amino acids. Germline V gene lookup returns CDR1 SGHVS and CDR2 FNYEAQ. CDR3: CASSLRDSRVDTQYF. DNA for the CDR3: TGTGCCAGCAGCTTAAGGGACTCTAGGGTAGATACGCAGTATTTT.

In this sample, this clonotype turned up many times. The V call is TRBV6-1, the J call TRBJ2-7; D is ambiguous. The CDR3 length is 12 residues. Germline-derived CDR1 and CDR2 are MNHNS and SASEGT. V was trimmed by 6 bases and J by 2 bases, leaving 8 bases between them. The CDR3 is CASSSVPYEQYF. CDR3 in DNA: TGTGCCAGCAGCAGCGTGCCCTACGAGCAGTACTTC.

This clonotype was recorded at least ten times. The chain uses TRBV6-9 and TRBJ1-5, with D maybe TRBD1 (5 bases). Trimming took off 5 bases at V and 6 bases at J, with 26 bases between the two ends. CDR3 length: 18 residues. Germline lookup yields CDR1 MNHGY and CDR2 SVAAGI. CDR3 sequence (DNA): TGTGCCAGCAGTCTCTGTGAAACGACAGCCGTCGTAGGTCAGCCCCAGCATTTT. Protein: CASSLCETTAVVGQPQHF.